The 14 T cell receptor beta chains below all came from one sample that was sequenced in a study of blood T cell repertoires in COVID-19. Profiling relied on immunoSEQ multiplex PCR, and the TCRdb table lists in-frame clones only, not all of them. The table includes some 90,000 clones, approximately 87% detected once. Source material: peripheral blood. Every receptor here comes from a human donor in a cohort sampled during active COVID-19.

V and J are TRBV7-6 and TRBJ2-3; tentatively, D is TRBD1 (8 bases). The CDR3 spans 15 residues. The V and J ends lost 5 bases and 6 bases respectively, with 18 bases between them. Germline V gene lookup returns CDR1 SGHVS and CDR2 FNYEAQ. The DNA for the CDR3 is TGTGCCAGCAGCCCCCAGACAGGGGAGGGCGATACGCAGTATTTT. Translation: CASSPQTGEGDTQYF.

The rearrangement uses TRBV23-1 and TRBJ2-1; a possible D gene is TRBD1 (5 bases). TRBV23-1 qualifies as an ORF whose function is uncertain. V lost 10 bases, J lost 14 bases, and 21 bases lay in between. The CDR3 sequence is 12 residues long. CDR3 residues: CATSPPGCIEFF. The CDR3 nucleotides are TGCGCCACTAGTCCCCCAGGGTGTATAGAGTTCTTC.

The chain combines TRBV6-2 or TRBV6-3 with TRBJ2-7; a weak D match, TRBD2 (5 bases). CDR1 MNHEY and CDR2 SVGEGT come from the germline V gene. This CDR3 is 12 amino acids long. V was shortened by 2 bases and J by 6 bases, with 8 bases between the two germline ends. CDR3 coding DNA: TGTGCCAGCAGTTACGGGAGTGGCGAGCAGTACTTC. This gives the protein CASSYGSGEQYF.

This clone was found once. The chain couples TRBV18 to TRBJ2-1, with 7 bases fitting TRBD1. This CDR3 is 13 amino acids long. Germline V gene lookup returns CDR1 KGHSH and CDR2 LQKENI. V shed 3 bases, J shed 4 bases, and the junction held 0 bases outside the gene matches. DNA for the CDR3: TGTGCCAGCTCACCGGGACAGTACAATGAGCAGTTCTTC. Translating it yields CASSPGQYNEQFF.

V and J are TRBV3-1 (or the pseudogene TRBV3-2) and TRBJ2-3, with 8 positions matching TRBD1. V shed 1 base, J shed 4 bases, and the junction held 4 bases outside the gene matches. The length of the CDR3 is 15 residues. The germline gives CDR1 LGHDT, CDR2 YNNKEL (reference sequence). Here the CDR3 reads CASSQGQGYSDTQYF. CDR3 sequence (DNA): TGTGCCAGCAGCCAAGGACAGGGGTATTCAGATACGCAGTATTTT.

The chain uses TRBV2 and TRBJ1-1; TRBD1 agrees at 8 bases. V lost 8 bases to trimming and J lost 0 bases; unmatched junction nucleotides: 5. The CDR3 spans 14 residues. Germline loops: CDR1 SNHLY, CDR2 FYNNEI. The CDR3 coding sequence is TGTGCCAGCGGGGACAGGAGCATGAACACTGAAGCTTTCTTT. Amino acid sequence: CASGDRSMNTEAFF.

V gene TRBV5-1 combines with J gene TRBJ2-7, with D perhaps matching TRBD2 (6 bases). The CDR3 is 19 amino acids. Germline values: CDR1 SGHRS, CDR2 YFSETQ. V lost 0 bases, J lost 6 bases, and 28 bases lay in between. CDR3 residues: CASSLGFVGLGTRPSEQYF. As DNA, the CDR3 is TGCGCCAGCAGCTTGGGATTCGTTGGGTTAGGGACTCGACCCTCCGAGCAGTACTTC.

This sequence joins TRBV7-2 and TRBJ2-5, with D possibly being TRBD1 (6 bases). Between the trimmed V and J ends, which lost 1 base and 3 bases, there was a span of 12 bases. This CDR3 is 15 amino acids long. Per germline, CDR1 SGHTA and CDR2 FQGNSA. The DNA of the CDR3 is TGTGCCAGCAGCTTAGGTGGGCAGGGGAAAGAGACCCAGTACTTC. Protein product: CASSLGGQGKETQYF.

The rearrangement joins TRBV6-2 or TRBV6-3 to TRBJ2-5; TRBD1 matches 10 bases. The CDR3 is made up of 13 amino acids. Germline V gene sequence: CDR1 MNHEY, CDR2 SVGEGT. Trimming took 6 bases from V and 4 from J; bases not matched to a gene: 2. Written as DNA, the CDR3 is TGTGCCAGCAGCGGACAGGGGGGAGAGACCCAGTACTTC. Its protein is CASSGQGGETQYF.

The gene calls are TRBV5-5 and TRBJ2-7; no reliable D call. Germline V gives CDR1 SGHKS, CDR2 YYEKEE (reference sequence). This CDR3 has 12 residues. V was shortened by 4 bases and J by 7 bases, with 12 bases between the two germline ends. CDR3 protein: CASSIRQREQYF. Written as DNA, the CDR3 is TGTGCCAGCAGCATAAGACAAAGGGAGCAGTACTTC. The full variable domain, its missing parts supplied by reference TRBV5-5 and TRBJ2-7, is DAGVTQSPTHLIKTRGQQVTLRCSPISGHKSVSWYQQVLGQGPQFIFQYYEKEERGRGNFPDRFSARQFPNYSSELNVNALLLGDSALYLCASSIRQREQYFGPGTRLTVT.

The gene calls are TRBV6-6 and TRBJ1-1; no reliable D call. This CDR3 region has 13 residues. CDR1 and CDR2 (germline): MNHNY, SVGAGI (reference sequence). V lost 2 bases to trimming and J lost 4 bases, with 8 bases between them. CDR3 loop: CASSYRRSTEAFF. The CDR3 nucleotides read TGTGCCAGCAGTTACCGGAGGAGCACTGAAGCTTTCTTT.

The CDR3 protein is CASSYRTATNEKLFF. The CDR3 nucleotides are TGTGCCAGCAGTTACCGGACTGCAACTAATGAAAAACTGTTTTTT. The chain uses TRBV6-5 and TRBJ1-4; no firm D call. The CDR3 runs 15 residues. Trimming took 2 bases from V and 0 from J, leaving 7 bases between them. Looked up from germline, CDR1 is MNHEY and CDR2 is SVGAGI.

This clone has just a few counts. The chain recombines TRBV5-4 with TRBJ2-2; TRBD1 agrees at 10 bases. The CDR3 covers 16 residues. The germline V gene has CDR1 SGHNT and CDR2 YYREEE (reference sequence). J lost 5 bases, V lost 5 bases, and 9 bases had no gene match. The CDR3 DNA reads as TGTGCCAGCAGTCCTCAGACAGGGGGCAGTACCGGGGAGCTGTTTTTT. Encoded protein: CASSPQTGGSTGELFF.

CDR3 coding DNA: TGTGCCAGCAGCCTCCGTGCAGCTGGGCTCACCTACGAGCAGTACTTC. Translation gives CASSLRAAGLTYEQYF. The rearrangement uses TRBV3-1 (or the pseudogene TRBV3-2) and TRBJ2-7; D unresolved. The CDR3 consists of 16 residues. Deletions cut 4 bases from V and 2 bases from J, with 18 bases between. Germline-derived CDR1 and CDR2 are LGHDT and YNNKEL (reference sequence).